The 4 T cell receptor beta chains in this list originate from one sample, sequenced in a study of blood T cell repertoires in COVID-19. The data were produced by immunoSEQ multiplex PCR, yet TCRdb's version contains in-frame clones alone and is incomplete. The top ten clones hold 4% to 5.5% of a sample with about 120,000 clones, around 86% of them seen once. The sample comprised peripheral blood. The receptors come from a man aged 35-49 years with acute or convalescent COVID-19.

The gene calls are TRBV13 and TRBJ2-2; 11 bases align to TRBD1. J gave up 5 bases and V 8 bases, and 4 bases lay outside the gene matches. In germline, CDR1 is PRHDT, CDR2 FYEKMQ (reference sequence). The CDR3 is 14 residues long. CDR3 sequence reads: CASVRDRGTGELFF. CDR3 nucleotides: TGTGCCAGCGTTCGGGACAGGGGGACCGGGGAGCTGTTTTTT. The whole variable domain, filled in from reference TRBV13 and TRBJ2-2, reads AAGVIQSPRHLIKEKRETATLKCYPIPRHDTVYWYQQGPGQDPQFLISFYEKMQSDKGSIPDRFSAQQFSDYHSELNMSSLELGDSALYFCASVRDRGTGELFFGEGSRLTVL.

The chain uses TRBV6-6 and TRBJ1-6; D remains unclear. The CDR3 length is 14 residues. Trimming cost V 2 bases and J 7 bases, with 9 bases left between them. Germline V CDR1 and CDR2: MNHNY, SVGAGI (reference sequence). The CDR3 is CASSYNIQNSPLHF. The CDR3 DNA reads TGTGCCAGCAGTTACAACATTCAGAATTCACCCCTCCACTTT.

The V gene is TRBV9, the J gene TRBJ1-1, with a tentative D call TRBD1 (6 bases). V shed 4 bases and J shed 0 bases, with 10 bases lying between them. Germline CDR1 reads SGDLS; CDR2 reads YYNGEE. The CDR3 totals 14 residues. CDR3 DNA sequence: TGTGCCAGCAGCCAGGGGCGGGTGAACACTGAAGCTTTCTTT. This encodes CASSQGRVNTEAFF.

The table lists this clone with a few counts. The rearrangement joins TRBV11-3 to TRBJ2-2; 8 nucleotides line up with TRBD2. Losses at the gene ends were 5 bases for V and 5 bases for J; bases not matched to a gene: 7. CDR3 length equals 15 residues. The V gene's germline CDR1 is SGHNT and CDR2 YENEEA. This chain's CDR3 is CASSPTSGGTGELFF. Here the CDR3 DNA reads TGTGCCAGCAGCCCAACTAGCGGAGGGACCGGGGAGCTGTTTTTT.